These 11 T cell receptor beta chains share one sample of origin, sequenced in a study of T cells expressing NK-cell markers. TCRdb reprocessed the 5' RACE reads, keeping one entry per CDR3 protein, no DNA. The sample includes about 400,000 distinct CDR3 sequences. The sample comprised blood T cells: a sorted CD56 or NKG2C T cell subset, CD4+ or CD8+ T cells, or bulk PBMC T cells (not recorded which). The source is a woman aged 45-65 years in good health.

The J gene is TRBJ1-1, the V gene TRBV5-1; TCRdb proposes TRBD1, but this gene call is untestable without DNA. CDR3 length: 17 amino acids. Germline V gene sequence: CDR1 SGHRS, CDR2 YFSETQ. The CDR3 sequence: CASSLRGLANADTEAFF.

V usage is TRBV5-1 and J usage is TRBJ1-2; the D call of TRBD1 rests on TCRdb alone, since no DNA is present to check it. CDR1 is SGHRS, CDR2 YFSETQ, per germline. The CDR3 has 13 residues. The chain's CDR3 is CASSPRQGYGYTF. Combining the CDR3 with reference TRBV5-1 and TRBJ1-2 gives the whole variable domain KAGVTQTPRYLIKTRGQQVTLSCSPISGHRSVSWYQQTPGQGLQFLFEYFSETQRNKGNFPGRFSGRQFSNSRSEMNVSTLELGDSALYLCASSPRQGYGYTFGSGTRLTVV.

The rearrangement joins TRBV5-1 to TRBJ2-3; TCRdb picks TRBD1, but there is no DNA to check that call. This CDR3 is built from 16 residues. Per germline, CDR1 SGHRS and CDR2 YFSETQ. The CDR3 protein is CASSPTPGQGADTQYF.

V is TRBV20-1 and J is TRBJ2-1; TCRdb designates TRBD2, a call that cannot be tested without DNA. Germline lookup yields CDR1 DFQATT and CDR2 SNEGSKA (reference sequence). CDR3 length equals 14 residues. CDR3 residues: CSARRTSGVAEQFF.

The chain joins TRBV20-1 to TRBJ2-7; TCRdb returns TRBD1, unconfirmable since there is no DNA. This CDR3 is 12 amino acids long. From germline, CDR1 is DFQATT and CDR2 SNEGSKA (reference sequence). The CDR3 loop is CSAAPLSSEQYF.

The rearrangement links TRBV7-9 to TRBJ2-7; lacking DNA, the TRBD1 call made by TCRdb goes unchecked. The CDR3 is made up of 13 amino acids. Germline CDR1 and CDR2: SEHNR and FQNEAQ (reference sequence). CDR3 residues: CASLPGTAVEQYF.

The V call is TRBV7-8, the J call TRBJ2-1; the D call from TCRdb, TRBD2, cannot be confirmed without DNA. From germline, CDR1 is SGHVS and CDR2 FQNEAQ. CDR3 length equals 14 residues. CDR3 loop: CASTPGLLRNEQFF.

The rearrangement uses TRBV2 and TRBJ2-1. CDR3 length: 12 amino acids. From germline, CDR1 is SNHLY and CDR2 FYNNEI. The CDR3 region is CASSPQHNEQFF.

The chain is built from TRBV15 and TRBJ2-5; TCRdb's D gene call, TRBD2, goes unchecked for lack of DNA. Germline lookup yields CDR1 LNHNV and CDR2 YYDKDF (reference sequence). The CDR3 totals 15 residues. Here the CDR3 reads CATSRGRAGRETQYF.

This rearrangement joins TRBV19 to TRBJ1-1. The germline CDR1 and CDR2 sequences are LNHDA and SQIVND (reference sequence). The CDR3 has 17 amino acids. The CDR3 spells CASSTGVERSVYTEAFF.

The CDR3 sequence is CAGSGMGQSGANVLTF. The V gene is TRBV7-9, the J gene TRBJ2-6; checking the TCRdb D call of TRBD1 is not possible without DNA. The CDR3 runs to 16 residues. Germline V lookup: CDR1 SEHNR, CDR2 FQNEAQ (reference sequence).